The 23 T cell receptor beta chains below were found in one sample sequenced in a study of regulatory dendritic cells for organ transplantation. The method was immunoSEQ multiplex PCR; TCRdb's version includes in-frame clones alone and lacks a portion of them. This table holds about 20,000 clones, just under 75% found once. The sample taken for sequencing was memory CD4+ T cells from blood. Subset defined: CD45RO+ memory T cells. The receptors derive from a human donor in good health.

The rearrangement joins TRBV29-1 to TRBJ2-2; a weak D match, TRBD2 (5 bases). This CDR3 has 15 residues. Germline CDR1 reads SQVTM; CDR2 reads ANQGSEA. The V end was cut by 0 bases, the J end by 4 bases, with 12 bases between. The CDR3: CSVEDPGESTGELFF. DNA of the CDR3: TGCAGCGTTGAAGATCCCGGGGAGAGCACCGGGGAGCTGTTTTTT.

The rearrangement uses TRBV2 and TRBJ2-7, with 7 bases matching TRBD1. This CDR3 has 14 residues. V dropped 7 bases and J dropped 4; count of bases not matched to a gene: 10. CDR1 and CDR2 (germline): SNHLY, FYNNEI. CDR3 in amino acids: CASKTGTDAYEQYF. DNA of the CDR3: TGTGCCAGCAAAACCGGGACAGACGCGTACGAGCAGTACTTC.

In this sample, this clone turned up a few times. V is TRBV6-1 and J is TRBJ2-1; D may be TRBD2 (7 bases). Looked up from germline, CDR1 is MNHNS and CDR2 is SASEGT. The CDR3 sequence is 16 residues long. Trimming stripped 4 bases from V and 6 bases from J, with 19 bases between. As DNA, the CDR3 is TGTGCCAGCAGTGTAAACCCCAACGGGGGGCGCAATGAGCAGTTCTTC. Amino acid sequence: CASSVNPNGGRNEQFF.

V and J are TRBV2 and TRBJ2-4, with D possibly TRBD1 on 7 matching bases. Germline values: CDR1 SNHLY, CDR2 FYNNEI. The CDR3 is made up of 16 amino acids. Trimming removed 6 bases from V and 8 bases from J, with 23 bases in between. In nucleotides, the CDR3 is TGTGCCAGCAGCGACCGACCAAGGGGGCGCGGGGACATTCAGTACTTC. Translating gives CASSDRPRGRGDIQYF.

V and J are TRBV5-1 and TRBJ2-5; tentative D call: TRBD1 (6 bases). Trimming shortened V by 1 base and J by 3 bases, and 10 bases separated the two germline ends. The CDR3 totals 14 residues. Germline CDR1 is SGHRS and CDR2 is YFSETQ. The CDR3 region is CASSLSAGEETQYF. The CDR3 region has the DNA TGCGCCAGCAGCTTGTCGGCAGGGGAAGAGACCCAGTACTTC.

V usage is TRBV2 and J usage is TRBJ2-7; a possible D gene is TRBD1 (5 bases). Trimming removed 4 bases from V and 1 base from J, with 11 bases in between. The CDR3 sequence is 14 residues long. Germline lookup yields CDR1 SNHLY and CDR2 FYNNEI. The CDR3 DNA is TGTGCCAGCAGTGGCGACAGTTCGTCCTACGAGCAGTACTTC. Translated: CASSGDSSSYEQYF. Full variable domain (outside the CDR3, taken from reference TRBV2 and TRBJ2-7): EPEVTQTPSHQVTQMGQEVILRCVPISNHLYFYWYRQILGQKVEFLVSFYNNEISEKSEIFDDQFSVERPDGSNFTLKIRSTKLEDSAMYFCASSGDSSSYEQYFGPGTRLTVT.

This chain links TRBV11-3 with TRBJ2-7; D perhaps matches TRBD1 (5 bases). The length of the CDR3 is 13 residues. The ends were cut back, 1 base at V and 5 bases at J, with 9 bases in the middle. Germline-derived CDR1 and CDR2 are SGHNT and YENEEA. This CDR3 reads CASSLGGTDEQYF. CDR3 DNA: TGTGCCAGCAGCTTAGGGGGCACGGACGAGCAGTACTTC.

The J gene is TRBJ2-1, the V gene TRBV5-5, with 11 bases lining up with TRBD1. Trimming cost V 2 bases and J 7 bases; bases outside gene matches: 8. Germline V gene lookup returns CDR1 SGHKS and CDR2 YYEKEE (reference sequence). CDR3 size: 16 residues. The CDR3, as DNA: TGTGCCAGCAGCTTCCGGACAGGGGGCGCGTGGAATGAGCAGTTCTTC. Amino acids: CASSFRTGGAWNEQFF. Full variable domain (outside the CDR3, taken from reference TRBV5-5 and TRBJ2-1): DAGVTQSPTHLIKTRGQQVTLRCSPISGHKSVSWYQQVLGQGPQFIFQYYEKEERGRGNFPDRFSARQFPNYSSELNVNALLLGDSALYLCASSFRTGGAWNEQFFGPGTRLTVL.

This clone was counted a single time. V is TRBV6-5 and J is TRBJ2-5, with a possible D match to TRBD2 (6 bases). The germline V gene has CDR1 MNHEY and CDR2 SVGAGI. Trimming pared 7 bases from V and 4 bases from J, leaving 13 bases between. This CDR3 has 13 residues. In nucleotides, the CDR3 is TGTGCCAGCACTCCCTCCGGGGGAGAGACCCAGTACTTC. It specifies CASTPSGGETQYF.

This clone is a singleton in its sample. The V gene is TRBV18, the J gene TRBJ1-1; 8 nucleotides align to TRBD1. CDR1 KGHSH and CDR2 LQKENI come from the germline V gene. This CDR3 comprises 12 residues. The ends lost 4 bases at V and 8 bases at J; junction bases unmatched: 3. Here the CDR3 DNA reads TGTGCCAGCTCACGACAGGGGAGGGAAGCTTTCTTT. It yields the protein CASSRQGREAFF.

The J gene is TRBJ2-7, the V gene TRBV6-5, with D perhaps TRBD1 (5 bases). Trimming took 5 bases from V and 3 from J, leaving 14 bases between them. This CDR3 is built from 14 residues. Per the germline V gene, CDR1 is MNHEY and CDR2 is SVGAGI. The DNA of the CDR3 is TGTGCCAGCAGTGCCAGGGCCAGTATCTACGAGCAGTACTTC. It yields the protein CASSARASIYEQYF.

V is TRBV6-5 and J is TRBJ1-6, with no clear D. V lost 6 bases and J lost 8, with 14 bases in between. The germline V gene has CDR1 MNHEY and CDR2 SVGAGI. This CDR3 region has 14 residues. This CDR3 reads CASRSSGEDSPLHF. The DNA of the CDR3 is TGTGCCAGCAGGTCCTCCGGCGAGGATTCACCCCTCCACTTT.

This clone was counted once. The chain combines TRBV7-2 with TRBJ2-7; D unclear. Germline CDR1 is SGHTA and CDR2 is FQGNSA. This CDR3 contains 15 residues. V was clipped by 4 bases and J by 1 base, with 14 bases between them. This chain's CDR3 is CASSSTTTLSYEQYF. CDR3 DNA: TGTGCCAGCAGCTCCACTACGACTTTATCCTACGAGCAGTACTTC.

The chain couples TRBV18 to TRBJ2-1; perhaps TRBD2 as D (5 bases). The CDR3 totals 16 residues. Trimming removed 2 bases at V and 7 bases at J, with 18 bases between. Germline CDR1 reads KGHSH; CDR2 reads LQKENI. The DNA for the CDR3 is TGTGCCAGCTCACCAGTCGCGCTAGCATCCCAAAATGAGCAGTTCTTC. Protein product: CASSPVALASQNEQFF. Full variable domain (missing parts from reference TRBV18 and TRBJ2-1): NAGVMQNPRHLVRRRGQEARLRCSPMKGHSHVYWYRQLPEEGLKFMVYLQKENIIDESGMPKERFSAEFPKEGPSILRIQQVVRGDSAAYFCASSPVALASQNEQFFGPGTRLTVL.

This rearrangement joins TRBV7-9 to TRBJ2-7, with unresolved D. Germline CDR1 SEHNR, CDR2 FQNEAQ (reference sequence). The CDR3 is made up of 13 amino acids. V was clipped by 5 bases and J by 1 base, with 9 bases between them. The CDR3 nucleotides read TGTGCCAGCAGCCGCGCCGGGTCCTACGAGCAGTACTTC. It encodes CASSRAGSYEQYF.

V and J are TRBV4-1 and TRBJ2-5, with a tentative D call TRBD2 (6 bases). V gave up 1 base and J gave up 2 bases, with 17 bases separating them. In germline, CDR1 is MGHRA, CDR2 YSYEKL. CDR3 size: 17 residues. The CDR3 DNA reads as TGCGCCAGCAGCCAAGGAGACTACCAAAGCGGGCAAGAGACCCAGTACTTC. Amino acid sequence: CASSQGDYQSGQETQYF.

The rearrangement joins TRBV5-1 to TRBJ2-3, with a weak D call TRBD2 (5 bases). CDR1 is SGHRS, CDR2 YFSETQ, per germline. The length of the CDR3 is 16 residues. V was clipped by 0 bases and J by 6 bases, with 17 bases between them. CDR3 coding DNA: TGCGCCAGCAGCTTGGCTACCTTTACTCGGGGTGATACGCAGTATTTT. Translating gives CASSLATFTRGDTQYF.

The CDR3 DNA is TGTGCCAGCAGCTTAACCGGGACAGGCTCCTACGAGCAGTACTTC. Residues: CASSLTGTGSYEQYF. The chain couples TRBV11-3 to TRBJ2-5, with TRBD1 matching over 8 bases. The J call is uncertain, as TRBJ2-7 better fits the DNA end. Germline CDR1 and CDR2: SGHNT and YENEEA. CDR3 size: 15 residues.

The sample holds a few counts of this clone. The chain employs TRBV4-1 and TRBJ2-7, with D possibly being TRBD1 (5 bases). Germline loops: CDR1 MGHRA, CDR2 YSYEKL. This CDR3 spans 16 amino acids. V shed 0 bases and J shed 1 base, with 13 bases lying between them. CDR3 in amino acids: CASSQDHRTPSYEQYF. Written as DNA, the CDR3 is TGCGCCAGCAGCCAAGATCACAGGACCCCTTCCTACGAGCAGTACTTC.

The chain uses TRBV15 and TRBJ1-1; no reliable D call. Germline V gives CDR1 LNHNV, CDR2 YYDKDF (reference sequence). V lost 0 bases and J 7 bases, leaving 21 bases between the germline ends. The CDR3 has 17 amino acids. CDR3 sequence: CATSREGGRTVNGEAFF. Written as DNA, the CDR3 is TGTGCCACCAGCAGAGAGGGTGGCAGAACAGTAAACGGTGAAGCTTTCTTT.

In this sample, this clone turned up a few times. J is TRBJ1-6 and V is TRBV4-2; D gene uncertain. In germline, CDR1 is LGHNA, CDR2 YNFKEQ. The CDR3 spans 14 residues. Between the trimmed V and J ends, which lost 0 bases and 7 bases, there was a span of 7 bases. CDR3 amino acids: CASSQEGRNSPLHF. Here the CDR3 DNA reads TGTGCCAGCAGCCAAGAAGGGAGGAATTCACCCCTCCACTTT.

The genes are TRBV5-4 and TRBJ2-5, with a weak D call TRBD2 (5 bases). Germline loops: CDR1 SGHNT, CDR2 YYREEE (reference sequence). This CDR3 spans 15 amino acids. Deletions cut 2 bases from V and 0 bases from J, with 11 bases between. The CDR3 protein is CASSFGSGNQETQYF. In DNA form, the CDR3 reads TGTGCCAGCAGCTTTGGGTCGGGGAACCAAGAGACCCAGTACTTC.

The V call is TRBV18, the J call TRBJ2-5; 7 bases align to TRBD1. CDR3 length equals 13 residues. V dropped 3 bases and J dropped 2; count of bases not matched to a gene: 0. Germline CDR1 KGHSH, CDR2 LQKENI. The CDR3 is CASSPGQQETQYF. The CDR3 DNA is TGTGCCAGCTCACCGGGACAGCAAGAGACCCAGTACTTC. The full variable domain, its missing parts supplied by reference TRBV18 and TRBJ2-5, is NAGVMQNPRHLVRRRGQEARLRCSPMKGHSHVYWYRQLPEEGLKFMVYLQKENIIDESGMPKERFSAEFPKEGPSILRIQQVVRGDSAAYFCASSPGQQETQYFGPGTRLLVL.